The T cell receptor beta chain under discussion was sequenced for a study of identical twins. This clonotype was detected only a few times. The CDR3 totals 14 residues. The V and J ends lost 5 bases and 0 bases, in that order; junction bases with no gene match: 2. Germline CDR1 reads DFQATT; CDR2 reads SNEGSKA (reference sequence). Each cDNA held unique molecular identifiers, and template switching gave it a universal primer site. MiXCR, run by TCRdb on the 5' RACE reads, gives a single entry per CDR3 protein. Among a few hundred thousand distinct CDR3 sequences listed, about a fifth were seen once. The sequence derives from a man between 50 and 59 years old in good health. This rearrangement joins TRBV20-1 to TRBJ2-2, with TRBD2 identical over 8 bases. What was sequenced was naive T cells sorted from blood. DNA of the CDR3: TGCAGTGCTGGTAGCGGGGCGAACACCGGGGAGCTGTTTTTT. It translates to CSAGSGANTGELFF.